These T cell receptor beta chains were read from a single sample in a study of blood T cell repertoires in COVID-19. The method was immunoSEQ multiplex PCR; TCRdb's version includes in-frame clones alone and lacks a portion of them. The repertoire includes approximately 270,000 clones, around 83% of them detected once, and about 8.1% sits in the top ten. The sample was peripheral blood. The receptors stem from an elderly man with acute or convalescent COVID-19. Both conserved end residues are part of each CDR3. The D gene is left open where the match is weak. The size field is filled for only some rows; it gives once, few, many or a size class.

j_gene: TRBJ1-5
d_gene: TRBD1
abundance: many
v_gene: TRBV2
CDR3aa: CASSSRQGNQPQHF
CDR3nt: TGTGCCAGCAGTTCCAGACAGGGTAATCAGCCCCAGCATTTT

j_gene: TRBJ1-3
d_gene: NA
abundance: NA
v_gene: TRBV18
CDR3aa: CASSAARGPGNTIYF
CDR3nt: TGTGCCAGCTCCGCGGCCAGGGGACCCGGAAACACCATATATTTT

j_gene: TRBJ2-7
d_gene: NA
abundance: NA
v_gene: TRBV20-1
CDR3aa: CSARRGSEQYF
CDR3nt: TGCAGTGCTAGAAGGGGGAGCGAGCAGTACTTC

j_gene: TRBJ1-1
d_gene: NA
abundance: NA
v_gene: TRBV2
CDR3aa: CASSSQGTAEAFF
CDR3nt: TGTGCCAGCAGCAGTCAGGGTACCGCTGAAGCTTTCTTT

j_gene: TRBJ2-3
d_gene: TRBD2
abundance: once
v_gene: TRBV24-1
CDR3aa: CATSDSPTSGGFSRTDTQYF
CDR3nt: TGTGCCACCAGTGATTCACCCACTAGCGGGGGTTTTTCCCGCACAGATACGCAGTATTTT

j_gene: TRBJ2-3
d_gene: TRBD1
abundance: NA
v_gene: TRBV7-9
CDR3aa: CASSRHRGRLDTQYF
CDR3nt: TGTGCCAGCAGCCGTCACAGGGGGCGGCTAGATACGCAGTATTTT

j_gene: TRBJ2-7
d_gene: TRBD2
abundance: NA
v_gene: TRBV28
CDR3aa: CASSTPSGRIYEQYF
CDR3nt: TGTGCCAGCAGTACCCCCTCCGGGAGGATCTACGAGCAGTACTTC

j_gene: TRBJ2-3
d_gene: TRBD2
abundance: NA
v_gene: TRBV5-4
CDR3aa: CASTKTSGRVTDTQYF
CDR3nt: TGTGCCAGCACCAAGACTAGCGGGAGGGTGACAGATACGCAGTATTTT

j_gene: TRBJ1-2
d_gene: NA
abundance: NA
v_gene: TRBV5-6
CDR3aa: CASSSPGGLAYGYTF
CDR3nt: TGTGCCAGCAGTTCGCCGGGGGGGCTGGCGTATGGCTACACCTTC

j_gene: TRBJ1-5
d_gene: NA
abundance: NA
v_gene: TRBV6-6
CDR3aa: CASRASNQPQHF
CDR3nt: TGTGCCAGCAGAGCAAGCAATCAGCCCCAGCATTTT

j_gene: TRBJ1-1
d_gene: NA
abundance: few
v_gene: TRBV18
CDR3aa: CASSGGAGYNTEAFF
CDR3nt: TGTGCCAGCTCAGGTGGTGCAGGGTACAACACTGAAGCTTTCTTT

j_gene: TRBJ1-1
d_gene: NA
abundance: once
v_gene: TRBV11-1
CDR3aa: CASSRRRDGTTEAFF
CDR3nt: TGTGCCAGCAGCCGCCGGAGAGACGGAACCACTGAAGCTTTCTTT

j_gene: TRBJ2-7
d_gene: TRBD2
abundance: NA
v_gene: TRBV19
CDR3aa: CASSISRGGPYEQYF
CDR3nt: TGTGCCAGTAGTATATCGCGGGGGGGCCCTTACGAGCAGTACTTC

j_gene: TRBJ1-3
d_gene: NA
abundance: NA
v_gene: TRBV20-1
CDR3aa: CSAGQPNTIYF
CDR3nt: TGCAGTGCTGGGCAGCCAAACACCATATATTTT

j_gene: TRBJ2-2
d_gene: NA
abundance: NA
v_gene: TRBV27
CDR3aa: CASRGISANTGELFF
CDR3nt: TGTGCCAGCAGGGGGATTAGCGCGAACACCGGGGAGCTGTTTTTT

j_gene: TRBJ2-7
d_gene: TRBD1
abundance: NA
v_gene: TRBV27
CDR3aa: CASRGTGISYEQYF
CDR3nt: TGTGCCAGCAGGGGGACAGGGATCTCCTACGAGCAGTACTTC

j_gene: TRBJ1-2
d_gene: NA
abundance: NA
v_gene: TRBV7-9
CDR3aa: CASSFRENRGYTF
CDR3nt: TGTGCCAGCAGCTTCAGGGAAAATCGGGGCTACACCTTC

j_gene: TRBJ1-6
d_gene: TRBD1
abundance: NA
v_gene: TRBV2
CDR3aa: CASSGGGGNSPLHF
CDR3nt: TGTGCCAGCAGTGGAGGAGGGGGCAATTCACCCCTCCACTTT

j_gene: TRBJ1-6
d_gene: NA
abundance: NA
v_gene: TRBV12-5
CDR3aa: CASGFKGVGPYNSPLHF
CDR3nt: TGTGCTAGTGGTTTCAAGGGGGTGGGCCCTTATAATTCACCCCTCCACTTT

j_gene: TRBJ1-1
d_gene: TRBD1
abundance: NA
v_gene: TRBV7-6
CDR3aa: CASSPSGTGATEAFF
CDR3nt: TGTGCCAGCAGCCCCTCCGGGACAGGGGCCACTGAAGCTTTCTTT

j_gene: TRBJ1-3
d_gene: NA
abundance: NA
v_gene: TRBV10-2
CDR3aa: CATLRDTIYF
CDR3nt: TGCGCCACCTTGAGGGACACCATATATTTT

j_gene: TRBJ2-7
d_gene: TRBD2
abundance: NA
v_gene: TRBV6-6
CDR3aa: CASSYSGDYRYEQYF
CDR3nt: TGTGCCAGCAGTTACTCCGGGGACTACCGCTACGAGCAGTACTTC

j_gene: TRBJ2-5
d_gene: TRBD1
abundance: NA
v_gene: TRBV3-1/TRBV3-2
CDR3aa: CASSQGGTGGRETQYF
CDR3nt: TGTGCCAGCAGCCAAGGCGGGACAGGGGGCAGAGAGACCCAGTACTTC

j_gene: TRBJ2-3
d_gene: NA
abundance: NA
v_gene: TRBV7-7
CDR3aa: CASSPRPGTDTQYF
CDR3nt: TGTGCCAGCAGCCCCCGTCCCGGCACAGATACGCAGTATTTT

j_gene: TRBJ2-7
d_gene: TRBD1
abundance: NA
v_gene: TRBV12-5
CDR3aa: CASGSTGQRDIYEQYF
CDR3nt: TGTGCTAGTGGTTCAACGGGACAGAGGGATATCTACGAGCAGTACTTC

j_gene: TRBJ2-7
d_gene: TRBD1
abundance: NA
v_gene: TRBV27
CDR3aa: CASSGQGVRYEQYF
CDR3nt: TGTGCCAGCAGTGGACAGGGGGTAAGATACGAGCAGTACTTC

j_gene: TRBJ2-7
d_gene: NA
abundance: NA
v_gene: TRBV6-5
CDR3aa: CASRPGGSSYEQYF
CDR3nt: TGTGCCAGTCGTCCGGGGGGCAGCTCCTACGAGCAGTACTTC

j_gene: TRBJ1-1
d_gene: TRBD1
abundance: NA
v_gene: TRBV29-1
CDR3aa: CSVIPWTGGNTEAFF
CDR3nt: TGCAGCGTTATCCCTTGGACAGGGGGAAACACTGAAGCTTTCTTT

j_gene: TRBJ1-5
d_gene: NA
abundance: few
v_gene: TRBV28
CDR3aa: CASRQGGNQPQHF
CDR3nt: TGTGCCAGCAGACAGGGTGGCAATCAGCCCCAGCATTTT

j_gene: TRBJ1-1
d_gene: NA
abundance: NA
v_gene: TRBV6-5
CDR3aa: CASSRDSWNTEAFF
CDR3nt: TGTGCCAGCAGTCGTGACAGTTGGAACACTGAAGCTTTCTTT

j_gene: TRBJ2-1
d_gene: TRBD2
abundance: NA
v_gene: TRBV5-1
CDR3aa: CASSPSGTSNEQFF
CDR3nt: TGCGCCAGCAGCCCGTCCGGGACTAGCAATGAGCAGTTCTTC